The TCR beta chain under discussion was sequenced for a study of regulatory T cells in long-lasting Graves disease. The CDR3 contains 16 residues. Germline V gives CDR1 ENHRY, CDR2 SYGVKD. The V gene lost 0 bases and the J gene lost 6 bases, with 17 bases spanning the gap. Library construction for TCR beta used iRepertoire HTBI primers and Arm-PCR of CDR3 regions. MiXCR, run by TCRdb on the multiplex PCR reads, gives a single entry per CDR3 protein. Of fewer than 450,000 distinct CDR3 sequences listed, 15% are singletons. The time point here: newly diagnosed GD, antithyroid drugs for less than 3 months. There was RNA extracted from PBMCs, and the TCR library was made from it. The same sample was also used in a study of T cells in Graves' hyperthyroidism and ophthalmopathy. This second report adds: These patients, aged 18 to 65, had recently diagnosed hyperthyroidism lasting under 2 months. Carried out on the TCR CDR3, a first-round RT-PCR used the HTBI primer set.

This clonotype was sampled from a woman aged 40 to 49 with Graves disease. The rearrangement links TRBV10-3 to TRBJ2-5, with D hard to call. This specimen was peripheral blood mononuclear cells (PBMCs), taken at new diagnosis, from a patient treated with antithyroid drugs. The CDR3 DNA follows: TGTGCCATCAGTGAGTCGGCTGGAAACCATGGGCAGACCCAGTACTTC. The encoded protein is CAISESAGNHGQTQYF.